Listed here are 23 T cell receptor beta chains from one sample, sequenced in a study of shared clonotypes between healthy human individuals. The data were produced by immunoSEQ multiplex PCR, yet TCRdb's version contains in-frame clones alone and is incomplete. The sample consists of around 940,000 clones, 76% of them appearing once. Source material: memory CD4+ T cells sorted from blood. Specified subset: CD45RA-negative fraction. Receptors originate from a man aged 18 to 29 in good health.

The sample holds many counts of this clone. Additional DNA sequences in this sample encode the identical CDR3. This sequence joins TRBV10-3 and TRBJ2-7; D call uncertain. Trimming removed 4 bases from V and 3 bases from J, with 7 bases in between. This CDR3 contains 12 residues. Looked up from germline, CDR1 is ENHRY and CDR2 is SYGVKD. CDR3 protein: CAISGTNYEQYF. Here the CDR3 DNA reads TGTGCCATCAGTGGGACCAACTACGAGCAGTACTTC.

This clone appeared a few times. The chain carries TRBV19 and TRBJ1-4, with D possibly being TRBD1 (6 bases). CDR1 is LNHDA and CDR2 is SQIVND in the germline V gene (reference sequence). The V end was cut by 8 bases, the J end by 7 bases, with 14 bases between. The CDR3 contains 13 residues. The CDR3 loop reads CASSFGGGEKLFF. The CDR3 DNA reads as TGTGCCAGTTCCTTCGGGGGCGGTGAAAAACTGTTTTTT.

The chain combines TRBV6-6 with TRBJ2-1, with a weak D call TRBD1 (6 bases). This CDR3 spans 15 amino acids. Germline CDR1 is MNHNY and CDR2 is SVGAGI (reference sequence). The V gene lost 5 bases and the J gene lost 2 bases, with 13 bases spanning the gap. The CDR3 loop reads CASSKRQDPYNEQFF. In nucleotides, the CDR3 is TGTGCCAGCAGTAAGAGACAGGACCCCTACAATGAGCAGTTCTTC.

This clone has ten or more counts. The V call is TRBV11-3, the J call TRBJ2-1; 8 positions match TRBD1. Germline lookup yields CDR1 SGHNT and CDR2 YENEEA. The trim removed 3 bases at V and 8 bases at J, leaving 3 bases unmatched. CDR3 size: 13 residues. The CDR3 DNA reads TGTGCCAGCAGCTTCACGGACAGGGATGAGCAGTTCTTC. Translating gives CASSFTDRDEQFF. Drawing the rest from reference TRBV11-3 and TRBJ2-1, the complete variable domain is EAGVVQSPRYKIIEKKQPVAFWCNPISGHNTLYWYLQNLGQGPELLIRYENEEAVDDSQLPKDRFSAERLKGVDSTLKIQPAELGDSAVYLCASSFTDRDEQFFGPGTRLTVL.

This chain uses TRBV7-2 with TRBJ1-2; D unclear. In germline, CDR1 is SGHTA, CDR2 FQGNSA. The CDR3 extends over 14 amino acids. The V end lost 1 base, the J end lost 1 base, and 7 bases lay between the germline ends. CDR3 region: CASSLDGINYGYTF. The CDR3, as DNA: TGTGCCAGCAGCTTAGACGGGATTAACTATGGCTACACCTTC.

The CDR3 DNA sequence: TGTGCCAGCAGCGTAATCGGGGAGACCTACAATGAGCAGTTCTTC. Translation: CASSVIGETYNEQFF. The rearrangement uses TRBV9 and TRBJ2-1; D might be TRBD2 (5 bases). CDR1 is SGDLS, CDR2 YYNGEE, per germline. This CDR3 contains 15 residues. V was pared by 1 base and J by 2 bases, with 10 bases between.

The chain combines TRBV23-1 with TRBJ2-7, with D uncertain. TRBV23-1 is known as an ORF, though its function is uncertain. The CDR3 is 17 amino acids. The V and J ends lost 4 bases and 7 bases respectively, with 26 bases between them. DNA for the CDR3: TGCGCCAGCAGTCCTCCCCCGGACCCTGCGCCCGAGTTTGAGCAGTACTTC. Amino acids: CASSPPPDPAPEFEQYF.

The chain carries TRBV28 and TRBJ2-7, with D tentatively TRBD2 (6 bases). Trimming removed 5 bases at V and 4 bases at J, with 15 bases between. CDR1 is MDHEN and CDR2 is SYDVKM in the germline V gene. The CDR3 is 14 amino acids. CDR3 region: CASSTSGEMYEQYF. The DNA of the CDR3 is TGTGCCAGCAGTACCTCGGGGGAGATGTACGAGCAGTACTTC.

The CDR3 DNA sequence: TGTGCCAGCAGCTTGGGTGGCGGGGGCCCATATGGCTACACCTTC. This sequence encodes CASSLGGGGPYGYTF. This chain connects TRBV5-6 to TRBJ1-2; possibly TRBD1 for D (6 bases). V gave up 0 bases and J gave up 5 bases, with 14 bases separating them. The CDR3 consists of 15 residues. Germline V gene data show CDR1 as SGHDT and CDR2 as YYEEEE.

CDR3 nucleotides: TGTGCCAGCAGTGCAGATACGCAGTATTTT. It specifies CASSADTQYF. J is TRBJ2-3 and V is TRBV2; D gene ambiguous. Between the trimmed V and J ends, which lost 4 bases and 4 bases, there was a span of 0 bases. This CDR3 has 10 residues. The V gene's germline CDR1 is SNHLY and CDR2 FYNNEI.

The chain carries TRBV5-6 and TRBJ1-3; D is unclear. In germline, CDR1 is SGHDT, CDR2 YYEEEE. The CDR3 is made up of 15 amino acids. V lost 1 base and J 4 bases, leaving 12 bases between the germline ends. In DNA, the CDR3 is TGTGCCAGCAGCTTGTCCCGGGGAAGGGGAAACACCATATATTTT. As protein: CASSLSRGRGNTIYF.

This chain connects TRBV29-1 to TRBJ1-3; D may be TRBD1 (5 bases). The ends were cut back, 6 bases at V and 0 bases at J, with 15 bases in the middle. CDR1 is SQVTM and CDR2 is ANQGSEA in the germline V gene. The CDR3 loop spans 15 amino acids. CDR3 sequence (DNA): TGCAGCGTCATACGGGACGGCAACTCTGGAAACACCATATATTTT. Its protein is CSVIRDGNSGNTIYF.

The chain carries TRBV4-1 and TRBJ1-6; no definite D call. Between the trimmed V and J ends, which lost 0 bases and 9 bases, there was a span of 12 bases. The CDR3 is 15 amino acids. CDR1 is MGHRA, CDR2 YSYEKL, per germline. The CDR3 region is CASSQESAALSPLHF. Written as DNA, the CDR3 is TGCGCCAGCAGCCAAGAATCGGCTGCTCTTTCACCCCTCCACTTT.

The V gene is TRBV28, the J gene TRBJ2-5; 7 bases agree with TRBD1. V dropped 10 bases and J dropped 3; count of bases not matched to a gene: 8. The CDR3 is made up of 13 amino acids. Looked up from germline, CDR1 is MDHEN and CDR2 is SYDVKM. The CDR3 DNA reads TGTGCCACCCGACCAACAGGGGAAGAGACCCAGTACTTC. The encoded protein is CATRPTGEETQYF.

V and J are TRBV27 and TRBJ2-7; a possible D gene is TRBD1 (6 bases). Germline lookup yields CDR1 MNHEY and CDR2 SMNVEV (reference sequence). Between the trimmed V and J ends, which lost 3 bases and 2 bases, there was a span of 23 bases. The CDR3 extends over 18 amino acids. CDR3 sequence reads: CASSFRRSGQGIPYEQYF. CDR3 bases: TGTGCCAGCAGTTTCCGCCGCTCTGGGCAGGGGATACCCTACGAGCAGTACTTC.

This clone was recorded a few times. The chain couples TRBV18 to TRBJ1-1; no definite D call. CDR1 and CDR2 from the germline V gene are KGHSH and LQKENI. The CDR3 is 15 amino acids. V was clipped by 0 bases and J by 5 bases, with 13 bases between them. The CDR3, as DNA: TGTGCCAGCTCACCACCTCCACCCGAAAAGACTGAAGCTTTCTTT. Translating gives CASSPPPPEKTEAFF.

This chain connects TRBV30 to TRBJ2-1, with 8 bases lining up with TRBD1. Germline V CDR1 and CDR2: GTSNPN, SVGIG (reference sequence). The CDR3 has 14 amino acids. V dropped 3 bases and J dropped 6; count of bases not matched to a gene: 7. The CDR3 sequence is CAWRGQERFNEQFF. The CDR3 DNA reads as TGTGCCTGGAGGGGACAGGAGCGGTTCAATGAGCAGTTCTTC. Looking up the rest from reference TRBV30 and TRBJ2-1 gives the full variable domain: SQTIHQWPATLVQPVGSPLSLECTVEGTSNPNLYWYRQAAGRGLQLLFYSVGIGQISSEVPQNLSASRPQDRQFILSSKKLLLSDSGFYLCAWRGQERFNEQFFGPGTRLTVL.

The V call is TRBV5-1, the J call TRBJ2-7; 13 bases agree with TRBD2. The CDR3 loop spans 15 amino acids. V lost 4 bases, J lost 7 bases, and 8 bases stayed unmatched. The V gene's germline CDR1 is SGHRS and CDR2 YFSETQ. The CDR3 DNA sequence: TGCGCCAGCAGCACAACTAGCGGGGGGGCCGGTGAGCAGTACTTC. The encoded protein is CASSTTSGGAGEQYF.

This clone was recorded a few times. The chain links TRBV10-3 to TRBJ1-2; 8 nucleotides agree with TRBD1. After removal of 7 bases from V and 2 bases from J, the junction contained 6 bases not matched to a gene. The germline V gene encodes CDR1 ENHRY and CDR2 SYGVKD. The CDR3 length is 14 residues. The CDR3: CAINGQGRNYGYTF. In DNA form, the CDR3 reads TGTGCCATCAACGGACAGGGACGAAACTATGGCTACACCTTC.

This chain joins TRBV4-1 and TRBJ1-4; 8 positions match TRBD1. The CDR3 totals 15 residues. The V and J ends lost 1 base and 10 bases, in that order; junction bases with no gene match: 8. Germline CDR1 reads MGHRA; CDR2 reads YSYEKL. The CDR3 protein is CASSQGQGKGLKLFF. The DNA for the CDR3 is TGCGCCAGCAGCCAAGGACAGGGGAAAGGACTAAAACTGTTTTTT.

This clone was observed a handful of times. V usage is TRBV5-1 and J usage is TRBJ1-1, with D tentatively TRBD1 (5 bases). The germline V gene encodes CDR1 SGHRS and CDR2 YFSETQ. V was pared by 0 bases and J by 1 base, with 13 bases between. This CDR3 contains 16 residues. The DNA for the CDR3 is TGCGCCAGCAGCTTGGAAGGAGGCAGGGCGAACACTGAAGCTTTCTTT. Translation gives CASSLEGGRANTEAFF.

This clone showed up just once. J is TRBJ2-6 and V is TRBV14; 8 bases agree with TRBD1. The CDR3 length is 17 residues. Germline assignment: CDR1 SGHDN and CDR2 FVKESK. V shed 5 bases, J shed 0 bases, and the junction held 6 bases outside the gene matches. CDR3 nucleotide sequence: TGTGCCAGCAGCTTGACAGGGGAAAGCTCTGGGGCCAACGTCCTGACTTTC. Translated: CASSLTGESSGANVLTF.

The chain recombines TRBV5-1 with TRBJ2-2; D is undetermined. CDR1 and CDR2 (germline): SGHRS, YFSETQ. The CDR3 runs 15 residues. V was pared by 2 bases and J by 2 bases, with 10 bases between. The CDR3 DNA follows: TGCGCCAGCAGCTTTTCCCGGCCCAACACCGGGGAGCTGTTTTTT. Amino acids: CASSFSRPNTGELFF.